The 18 T cell receptor beta chains in this list originate from one sample, sequenced in a study of post-analysis software for immune sequencing data. Study findings and constraints: A few TRBV segments occurring more often in patients than controls included TRBV5-6, TRBV5-1 and TRBV20-1.

These TCRs' antigens remain unknown. Every TCR beta cDNA library bore unique molecular identifiers. TCRdb fed the PCR reads into MiXCR, producing one record per CDR3 protein. The repertoire has hundreds of thousands of distinct CDR3 sequences, roughly 58% of them found once; the top ten carry over 4%. Material: blood. The receptors shown here come from a girl aged 5 to 17 with multiple sclerosis.

The V gene is TRBV25-1, the J gene TRBJ2-7; D call uncertain. The CDR3 has 15 residues. V dropped 6 bases and J dropped 7 bases, with 22 bases sitting between them. Germline assignment: CDR1 MGHDK and CDR2 SYGVNS. This CDR3 reads CASRGNGLRPNEQYF. The CDR3 region has the DNA TGTGCCAGCAGGGGGAACGGTCTGCGACCTAATGAGCAGTACTTC.

The chain has TRBV4-1 and TRBJ2-4, with D unresolved. The closer fit of TRBJ2-7 to the DNA end suggests the J call may be wrong. The CDR3 sequence is 13 residues long. The germline gives CDR1 MGHRA, CDR2 YSYEKL. The CDR3 DNA reads as TGCGCCAGCAGCCTCCCATCCCGGGACGAGCAGTACTTC. Its translation is CASSLPSRDEQYF.

Regarding this clonotype: Its ends do not fully match the called genes, so a read error is possible. The chain employs TRBV9 and TRBJ2-6; the D gene is possibly TRBD1 (5 bases). This CDR3 is 15 amino acids long. Germline CDR1 SGDLS, CDR2 YYNGEE. CDR3 in DNA: TGTGCCAGCAGCGTAGCCCACTCTGGGGCCCACGTCCTGACTTTC. This gives the protein CASSVAHSGAHVLTF.

The rearrangement uses TRBV7-3 and TRBJ2-1; 10 bases match TRBD2. The CDR3 extends over 14 amino acids. V was pared by 2 bases and J by 5 bases, with 0 bases of the junction left unmatched. CDR1 and CDR2 (germline): SGHTA, FQGTGA. CDR3 region: CASSLGTSDNEQFF. CDR3 coding DNA: TGTGCCAGCAGCTTAGGGACTAGCGACAATGAGCAGTTCTTC.

Details on this clonotype: A read error may produce the germline difference seen at one junction end. V and J are TRBV13 and TRBJ2-7; 12 nucleotides agree with TRBD2. The CDR3 runs 14 residues. Germline CDR1 and CDR2: PRHDT and FYEKMQ (reference sequence). The CDR3 is CAGSLAGGDYEQYF. For the CDR3, the DNA is TGTGCCGGCAGTCTAGCGGGAGGGGACTACGAGCAGTACTTC. The whole variable domain, filled in from reference TRBV13 and TRBJ2-7, reads AAGVIQSPRHLIKEKRETATLKCYPIPRHDTVYWYQQGPGQDPQFLISFYEKMQSDKGSIPDRFSAQQFSDYHSELNMSSLELGDSALYFCAGSLAGGDYEQYFGPGTRLTVT.

V and J are TRBV7-9 and TRBJ2-1; 9 bases are a match to TRBD1. From germline, CDR1 is SEHNR and CDR2 FQNEAQ (reference sequence). V trimming: 5 bases; J trimming: 2 bases; junction bases outside the gene matches: 7. The CDR3 has 16 residues. The CDR3 is CASSPKGQGPYNEQFF. DNA of the CDR3: TGTGCCAGCAGCCCAAAGGGACAGGGTCCCTACAATGAGCAGTTCTTC.

This rearrangement joins TRBV3-1 to TRBJ1-5; 8 nucleotides line up with TRBD1. The V segment lost 4 bases and the J segment 6 bases; nucleotides outside the gene matches: 5. Germline CDR1 is LGHDT and CDR2 is YNNKEL (reference sequence). This CDR3 spans 14 amino acids. The CDR3, as DNA: TGTGCCAGCAGCCCCTGGCAGGGGGCTCAGCCCCAGCATTTT. It specifies CASSPWQGAQPQHF. The whole variable domain, remainder taken from reference TRBV3-1 and TRBJ1-5, is DTAVSQTPKYLVTQMGNDKSIKCEQNLGHDTMYWYKQDSKKFLKIMFSYNNKELIINETVPNRFSPKSPDKAHLNLHINSLELGDSAVYFCASSPWQGAQPQHFGDGTRLSIL.

In DNA form, the CDR3 reads TGCAGCGTTGAAGCCCCGGAAAGCTCCTACGAGCAGTACTTC. Residues: CSVEAPESSYEQYF. This chain links TRBV29-1 with TRBJ2-5; no reliable D call. The J call is doubtful: the DNA matches TRBJ2-7 better. The CDR3 is 14 amino acids. The germline CDR1 and CDR2 sequences are SQVTM and ANQGSEA.

The V gene is TRBV5-1, the J gene TRBJ2-3; 9 bases match TRBD2. There are 17 residues in the CDR3. After removal of 0 bases from V and 4 bases from J, the junction contained 9 bases not matched to a gene. The germline CDR1 and CDR2 sequences are SGHRS and YFSETQ. This CDR3 reads CASSLEPLAGRSDTQYF. The DNA of the CDR3 is TGCGCCAGCAGCTTGGAACCACTAGCGGGCAGGTCAGATACGCAGTATTTT.

The gene calls are TRBV12-3 or TRBV12-4 and TRBJ2-5; the D is unclear. The CDR3 has 14 residues. Trimming cost V 6 bases and J 1 base, with 12 bases left between them. This CDR3 reads CASRSTTGQETQYF. The DNA of the CDR3 is TGTGCCAGCAGATCTACTACTGGCCAAGAGACCCAGTACTTC.

The gene calls are TRBV20-1 and TRBJ1-2, with D possibly matching TRBD1 (5 bases). There are 15 residues in the CDR3. The V gene lost 4 bases and the J gene lost 6 bases, with 21 bases spanning the gap. From germline, CDR1 is DFQATT and CDR2 SNEGSKA (reference sequence). The CDR3 DNA is TGCAGTGCTACAAGTTCCCCCCAGGGCTACGATGGCTACACCTTC. Translated: CSATSSPQGYDGYTF.

V usage is TRBV11-1 and J usage is TRBJ2-3, with D hard to call. This CDR3 is built from 12 residues. V was trimmed by 2 bases and J by 6 bases, leaving 6 bases between them. The V gene's germline CDR1 is SGHAT and CDR2 FQDESV (reference sequence). The CDR3 coding sequence is TGTGCCAGCAGCTTATTCGCCGATACGCAGTATTTT. It encodes CASSLFADTQYF.

CDR3 residues: CASTPAGTGGNEQFF. In nucleotides, the CDR3 is TGTGCCAGCACTCCGGCCGGGACAGGGGGCAATGAGCAGTTCTTC. The chain employs TRBV6-5 and TRBJ2-1, with 11 bases lining up with TRBD1. The junction had 8 bases not matched to a gene; V was cut back by 7 bases and J by 6 bases. Germline-derived CDR1 and CDR2 are MNHEY and SVGAGI. This CDR3 comprises 15 residues.

The chain is built from TRBV6-5 and TRBJ1-1; D possibly corresponds to TRBD1 (5 bases). Trimming removed 6 bases from V and 5 bases from J, with 16 bases in between. This CDR3 spans 14 amino acids. Germline CDR1 is MNHEY and CDR2 is SVGAGI. In nucleotides, the CDR3 is TGTGCCAGCAGGAAACTGTTGGGGCGGACTGAAGCTTTCTTT. Its protein product is CASRKLLGRTEAFF.

The chain employs TRBV20-1 and TRBJ2-5; TRBD2 matches 8 bases. The length of the CDR3 is 14 residues. Unmatched junction bases numbered 9, after V lost 5 bases and J lost 4 bases. CDR1 DFQATT and CDR2 SNEGSKA come from the germline V gene (reference sequence). CDR3 sequence (DNA): TGCAGTGCTCCCTTCCGGGGGGGCGGAGAGACCCAGTACTTC. Its protein is CSAPFRGGGETQYF.

This clonotype was recorded a few times. This chain uses TRBV29-1 with TRBJ2-5, with D unclear. Germline assignment: CDR1 SQVTM and CDR2 ANQGSEA. The CDR3 consists of 12 residues. V gave up 4 bases and J gave up 2 bases, with 8 bases separating them. The CDR3 loop is CSVVGPQETQYF. The CDR3 bases are TGCAGCGTTGTGGGCCCACAAGAGACCCAGTACTTC.

A few counts support this clonotype. This rearrangement joins TRBV7-9 to TRBJ2-3, with 8 bases matching TRBD2. Germline V gene sequence: CDR1 SEHNR, CDR2 FQNEAQ (reference sequence). The J segment lost 5 bases and the V segment lost 3 bases, leaving 4 bases of the junction unmatched. CDR3 length: 14 amino acids. This CDR3 is CASSFSGIGDTQYF. In DNA, the CDR3 is TGTGCCAGCAGCTTTAGCGGGATCGGAGATACGCAGTATTTT.

This clonotype was recorded a few times. V usage is TRBV7-2 and J usage is TRBJ2-5, with a possible D match to TRBD2 (7 bases). CDR3 length: 17 amino acids. The V end lost 0 bases, the J end lost 1 base, and 15 bases lay between the germline ends. Germline values: CDR1 SGHTA, CDR2 FQGNSA. The CDR3 loop is CASSLALRGGSQETQYF. The CDR3 coding sequence is TGTGCCAGCAGCTTAGCGTTGAGGGGGGGATCCCAAGAGACCCAGTACTTC.